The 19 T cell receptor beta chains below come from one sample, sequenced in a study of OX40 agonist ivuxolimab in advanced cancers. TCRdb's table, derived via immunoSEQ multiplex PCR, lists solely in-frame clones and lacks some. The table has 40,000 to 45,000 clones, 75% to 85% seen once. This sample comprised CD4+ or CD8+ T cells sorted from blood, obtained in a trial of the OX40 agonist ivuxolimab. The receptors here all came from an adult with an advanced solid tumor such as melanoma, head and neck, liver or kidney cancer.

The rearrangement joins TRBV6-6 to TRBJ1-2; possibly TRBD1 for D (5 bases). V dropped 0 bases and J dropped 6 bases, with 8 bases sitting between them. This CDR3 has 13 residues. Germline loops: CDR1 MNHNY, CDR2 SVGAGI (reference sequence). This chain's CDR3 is CASSYSGTDGYTF. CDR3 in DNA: TGTGCCAGCAGTTACTCCGGGACGGATGGCTACACCTTC.

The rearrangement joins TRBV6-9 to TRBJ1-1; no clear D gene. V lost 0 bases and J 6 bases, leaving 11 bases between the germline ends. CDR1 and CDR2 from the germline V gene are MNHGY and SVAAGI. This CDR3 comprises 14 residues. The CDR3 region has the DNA TGTGCCAGCAGTTATTCGGTCTCTAAACCTGAAGCTTTCTTT. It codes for CASSYSVSKPEAFF.

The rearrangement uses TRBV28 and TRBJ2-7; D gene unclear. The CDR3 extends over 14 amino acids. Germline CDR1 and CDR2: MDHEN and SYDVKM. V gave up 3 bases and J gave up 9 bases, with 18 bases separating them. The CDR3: CASSFSAQPTRQYV. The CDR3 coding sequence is TGTGCCAGCAGTTTTTCGGCTCAACCTACGAGGCAGTACGTC.

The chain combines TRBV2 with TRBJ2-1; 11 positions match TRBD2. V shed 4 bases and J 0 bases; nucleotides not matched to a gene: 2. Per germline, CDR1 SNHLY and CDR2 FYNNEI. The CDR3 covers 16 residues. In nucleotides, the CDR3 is TGTGCCAGCAGTGCAACTAGCGGGAGCTCCTACAATGAGCAGTTCTTC. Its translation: CASSATSGSSYNEQFF.

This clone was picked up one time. The DNA for the CDR3 is TGTGCCAGTAGTATAAAACGGACACCAAATGAGCAGTTCTTC. It codes for CASSIKRTPNEQFF. The gene calls are TRBV19 and TRBJ2-1, with a weak D call TRBD1 (5 bases). Germline V gene lookup returns CDR1 LNHDA and CDR2 SQIVND (reference sequence). Trimming stripped 2 bases from V and 7 bases from J, with 12 bases between. The CDR3 totals 14 residues.

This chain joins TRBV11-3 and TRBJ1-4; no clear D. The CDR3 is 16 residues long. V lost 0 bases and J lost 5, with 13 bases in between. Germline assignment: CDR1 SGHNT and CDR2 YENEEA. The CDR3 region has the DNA TGTGCCAGCAGCTTAGAATCAAACTCCTTCAATGAAAAACTGTTTTTT. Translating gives CASSLESNSFNEKLFF.

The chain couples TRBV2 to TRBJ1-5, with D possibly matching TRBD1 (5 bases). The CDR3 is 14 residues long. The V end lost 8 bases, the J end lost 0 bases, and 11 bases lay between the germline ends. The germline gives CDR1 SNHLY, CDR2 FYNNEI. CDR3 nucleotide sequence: TGTGCCAGCCGCGGGGCGGTTAGCAATCAGCCCCAGCATTTT. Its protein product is CASRGAVSNQPQHF.

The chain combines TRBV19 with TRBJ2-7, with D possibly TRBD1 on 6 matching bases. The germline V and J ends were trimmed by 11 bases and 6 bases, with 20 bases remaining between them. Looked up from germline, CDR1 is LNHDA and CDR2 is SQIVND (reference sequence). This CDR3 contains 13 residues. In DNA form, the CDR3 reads TGTGCCTCGTCCCGGGGCAGGGGAAGCGAGCAGTACTTC. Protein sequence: CASSRGRGSEQYF.

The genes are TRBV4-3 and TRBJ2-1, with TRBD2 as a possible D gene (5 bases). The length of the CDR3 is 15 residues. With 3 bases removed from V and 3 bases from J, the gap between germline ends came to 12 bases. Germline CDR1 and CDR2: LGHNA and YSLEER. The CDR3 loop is CASSQLELDYNEQFF. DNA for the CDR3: TGCGCCAGCAGCCAGCTAGAACTAGACTACAATGAGCAGTTCTTC.

The CDR3 nucleotides read TGTGCCAGCAGCTTGAAGGGGGGGTACCGGCTCAATGAGCAGTTCTTC. Protein product: CASSLKGGYRLNEQFF. This chain links TRBV5-6 with TRBJ2-1; a possible D gene is TRBD2 (7 bases). Germline V CDR1 and CDR2: SGHDT, YYEEEE. V lost 1 base and J 6 bases, leaving 17 bases between the germline ends. The CDR3 runs to 16 residues.

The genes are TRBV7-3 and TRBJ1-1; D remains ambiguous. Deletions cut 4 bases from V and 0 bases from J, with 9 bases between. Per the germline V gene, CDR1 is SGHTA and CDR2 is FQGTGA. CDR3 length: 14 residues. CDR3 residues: CASSSSALNTEAFF. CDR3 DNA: TGTGCCAGCAGCTCGTCTGCCTTGAACACTGAAGCTTTCTTT.

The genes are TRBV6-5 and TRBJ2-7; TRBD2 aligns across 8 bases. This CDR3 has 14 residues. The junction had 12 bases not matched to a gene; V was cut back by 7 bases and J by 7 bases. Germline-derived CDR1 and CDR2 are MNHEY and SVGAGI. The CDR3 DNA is TGTGCCAGCACAGGCCCGGGAGGGGCAGAGGAGCAGTACTTC. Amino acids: CASTGPGGAEEQYF.

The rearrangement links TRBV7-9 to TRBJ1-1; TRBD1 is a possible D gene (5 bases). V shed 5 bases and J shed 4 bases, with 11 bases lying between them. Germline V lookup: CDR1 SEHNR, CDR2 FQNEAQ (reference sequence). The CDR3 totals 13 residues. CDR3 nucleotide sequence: TGTGCCAGCAGCCTGGCAGGGATCACTGAAGCTTTCTTT. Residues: CASSLAGITEAFF.

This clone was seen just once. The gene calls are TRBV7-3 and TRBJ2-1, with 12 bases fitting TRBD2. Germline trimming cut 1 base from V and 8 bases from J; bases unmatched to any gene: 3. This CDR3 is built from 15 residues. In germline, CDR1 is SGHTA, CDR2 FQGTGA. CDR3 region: CASSLRLAGADEQFF. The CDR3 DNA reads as TGTGCCAGCAGCTTAAGACTAGCGGGAGCAGATGAGCAGTTCTTC.

The CDR3 nucleotides are TGTGCCAGCCGGGGACAGCTAAACACCGGGGAGCTGTTTTTT. Its protein product is CASRGQLNTGELFF. The gene calls are TRBV2 and TRBJ2-2; 7 nucleotides align to TRBD1. The length of the CDR3 is 14 residues. Germline V gene sequence: CDR1 SNHLY, CDR2 FYNNEI. V shed 8 bases, J shed 2 bases, and the junction held 5 bases outside the gene matches.

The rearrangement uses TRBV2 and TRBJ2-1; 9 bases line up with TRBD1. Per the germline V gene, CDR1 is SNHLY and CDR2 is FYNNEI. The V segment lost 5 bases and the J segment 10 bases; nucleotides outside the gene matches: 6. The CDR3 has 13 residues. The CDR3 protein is CASSWGQGREQFF. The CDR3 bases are TGTGCCAGCAGTTGGGGACAGGGACGAGAGCAGTTCTTC.

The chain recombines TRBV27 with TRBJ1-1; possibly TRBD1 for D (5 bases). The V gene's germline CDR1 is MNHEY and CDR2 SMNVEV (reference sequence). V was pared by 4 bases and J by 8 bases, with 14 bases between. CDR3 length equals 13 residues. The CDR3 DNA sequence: TGTGCCAGCAGTTCCTTAAACAGGTTAGAAGCTTTCTTT. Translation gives CASSSLNRLEAFF.

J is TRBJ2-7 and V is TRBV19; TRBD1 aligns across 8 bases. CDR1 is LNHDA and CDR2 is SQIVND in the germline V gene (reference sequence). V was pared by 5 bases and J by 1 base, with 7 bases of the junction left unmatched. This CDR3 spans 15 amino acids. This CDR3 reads CASSLGQGGSYEQYF. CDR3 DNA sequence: TGTGCCAGTAGTCTAGGACAGGGCGGGTCCTACGAGCAGTACTTC.

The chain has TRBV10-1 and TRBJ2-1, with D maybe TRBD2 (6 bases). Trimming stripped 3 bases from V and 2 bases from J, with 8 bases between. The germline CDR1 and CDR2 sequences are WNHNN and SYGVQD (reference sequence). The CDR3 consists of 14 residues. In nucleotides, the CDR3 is TGCGCCAGCAGTGAAGCGGGCACCTACAATGAGCAGTTCTTC. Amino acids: CASSEAGTYNEQFF.